Listed below are T cell receptor beta chains from one sample, sequenced in a study of cytomegalovirus exposure and HLA in healthy donors. The data were produced by immunoSEQ multiplex PCR, yet TCRdb's version contains in-frame clones alone and is incomplete. Among about 120,000 clones listed, 60% to 85% were seen once. The sequencing sample was made of PBMCs. The receptors derive from a man aged 30 to 45 in good health and CMV-seronegative. CDR3s include the opening cysteine and the closing phenylalanine or tryptophan. The order of the fields is V gene, D gene, J gene, CDR3 length, clone size, CDR3 protein, CDR3 DNA. A D gene is named only where the DNA matches it firmly. Clone size is not always given. Where it is, it says once, few, many or a class for expanded clones.

>TRBV6-1|.|TRBJ2-7|15|.
CASSEALQGTYEQYF
TGTGCCAGCAGTGAAGCGCTTCAGGGCACCTACGAGCAGTACTTC
>TRBV7-5|.|TRBJ2-5|21|.
CVRRPPARRGLLFKGQETQYF
TGTGTCAGAAGGCCACCTGCCCGGCGGGGGCTTCTTTTTAAGGGGCAAGAGACCCAGTACTTC
>TRBV5-1|TRBD1|TRBJ2-1|14|.
CASSFGTGANEQFF
TGCGCCAGCAGCTTCGGGACAGGGGCCAATGAGCAGTTCTTC
>TRBV18|TRBD1|TRBJ1-2|17|.
CASSPLGQGYSNYGYTF
TGTGCCAGCTCACCCCTCGGACAGGGGTATTCGAACTATGGCTACACCTTC
>TRBV10-3|.|TRBJ2-2|16|.
CAISDSLGGGTGELFF
TGTGCCATCAGTGACTCTCTCGGAGGTGGCACCGGGGAGCTGTTTTTT
>TRBV27|.|TRBJ2-3|14|few
CASREALSTDTQYF
TGTGCCAGCAGAGAGGCTCTGAGCACAGATACGCAGTATTTT
>TRBV7-9|.|TRBJ2-2|16|once
CASSFPRQGLTGELFF
TGTGCCAGCAGCTTCCCCCGGCAGGGGCTAACCGGGGAGCTGTTTTTT
>TRBV7-9|.|TRBJ2-3|14|.
CASSSRQETDTQYF
TGTGCCAGCAGCTCGCGACAGGAAACAGATACGCAGTATTTT
>TRBV2|TRBD1|TRBJ2-3|12|.
CATETGGGTQYF
TGTGCCACCGAAACAGGGGGCGGTACGCAGTATTTT
>TRBV4-1|TRBD1|TRBJ1-5|17|.
CASSQGWDRGPGQPQHF
TGCGCCAGCAGCCAAGGCTGGGACAGGGGGCCGGGGCAGCCCCAGCATTTT
>TRBV2|TRBD1|TRBJ2-7|17|.
CASLETSQGDRIYEQYF
TGTGCCAGTCTAGAGACATCGCAGGGGGACAGAATCTACGAGCAGTACTTC
>TRBV27|.|TRBJ1-2|15|.
CASSFSIGGYQGYTF
TGTGCCAGCAGTTTTAGTATCGGCGGCTATCAGGGCTACACCTTC
>TRBV5-6|TRBD1|TRBJ1-5|14|.
CASSSGGWNQPQHF
TGTGCCAGCAGCTCAGGGGGCTGGAATCAGCCCCAGCATTTT
>TRBV19|.|TRBJ2-3|13|.
CASSPAGPDTQYF
TGTGCCAGTAGCCCCGCGGGGCCAGATACGCAGTATTTT
>TRBV5-6|.|TRBJ2-7|14|few
CASREPGPPGEQYF
TGTGCCAGCAGAGAACCGGGCCCACCGGGGGAGCAGTACTTC
>TRBV7-9|.|TRBJ2-3|13|.
CASSLALWDTQYF
TGTGCCAGCAGCTTAGCGCTATGGGATACGCAGTATTTT